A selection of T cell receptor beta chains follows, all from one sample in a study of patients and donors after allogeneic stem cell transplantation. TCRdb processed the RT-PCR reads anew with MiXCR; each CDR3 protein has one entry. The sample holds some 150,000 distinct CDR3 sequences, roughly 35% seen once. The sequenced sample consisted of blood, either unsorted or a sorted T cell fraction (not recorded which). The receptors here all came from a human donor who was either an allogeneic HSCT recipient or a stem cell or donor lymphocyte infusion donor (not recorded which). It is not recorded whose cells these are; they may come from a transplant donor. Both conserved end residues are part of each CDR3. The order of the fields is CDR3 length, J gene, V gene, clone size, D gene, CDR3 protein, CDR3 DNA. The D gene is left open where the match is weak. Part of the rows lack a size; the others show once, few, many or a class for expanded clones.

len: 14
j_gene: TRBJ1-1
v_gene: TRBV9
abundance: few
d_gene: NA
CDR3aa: CASSPRLQDTEAFF
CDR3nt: TGTGCCAGCAGCCCCAGACTGCAGGACACTGAAGCTTTCTTT

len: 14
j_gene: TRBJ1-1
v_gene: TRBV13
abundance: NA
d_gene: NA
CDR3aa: CASSFGTENTEAFF
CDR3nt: TGTGCCAGCAGCTTCGGGACTGAGAACACTGAAGCTTTCTTT

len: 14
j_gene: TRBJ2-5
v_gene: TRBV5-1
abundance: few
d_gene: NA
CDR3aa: CASSLNRIQETQYF
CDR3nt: TGCGCCAGCAGCCTTAACAGAATCCAAGAGACCCAGTACTTC

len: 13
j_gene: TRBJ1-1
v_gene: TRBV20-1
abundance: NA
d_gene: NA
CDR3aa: CSARRGMNTEAFF
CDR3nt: TGCAGTGCTAGGCGCGGAATGAACACTGAAGCTTTCTTT

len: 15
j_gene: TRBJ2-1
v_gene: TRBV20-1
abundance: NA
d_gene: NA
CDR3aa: CSARDGGGPLNEQFF
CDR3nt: TGCAGTGCTAGAGATGGAGGGGGCCCTCTTAATGAGCAGTTCTTC

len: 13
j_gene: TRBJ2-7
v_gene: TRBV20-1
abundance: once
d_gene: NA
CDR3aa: CSAREQGSYEQYF
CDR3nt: TGCAGTGCTAGAGAACAGGGCTCCTACGAGCAGTACTTC

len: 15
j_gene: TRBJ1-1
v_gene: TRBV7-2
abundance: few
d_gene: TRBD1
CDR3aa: CASSWGTGMNTEAFF
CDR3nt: TGTGCCAGCAGCTGGGGGACAGGTATGAACACTGAAGCTTTCTTT

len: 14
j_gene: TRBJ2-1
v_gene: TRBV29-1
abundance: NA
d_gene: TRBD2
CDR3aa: CTYSGTSGYNEQFF
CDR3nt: TGCACCTACTCCGGGACTAGCGGCTACAATGAGCAGTTCTTC

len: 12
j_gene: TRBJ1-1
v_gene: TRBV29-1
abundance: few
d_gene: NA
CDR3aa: CSVIGVRTEAFF
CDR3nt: TGCAGCGTTATCGGAGTGAGGACTGAAGCTTTCTTT

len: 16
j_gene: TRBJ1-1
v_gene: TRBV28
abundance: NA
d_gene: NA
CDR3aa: CASSLASQELNTEAFF
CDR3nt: TGTGCCAGCAGTTTGGCTTCTCAGGAGCTGAACACTGAAGCTTTCTTT

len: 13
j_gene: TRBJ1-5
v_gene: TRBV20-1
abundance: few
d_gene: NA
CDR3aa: CSAPRRSNQPQHF
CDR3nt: TGCAGTGCTCCCCGACGGAGCAATCAGCCCCAGCATTTT

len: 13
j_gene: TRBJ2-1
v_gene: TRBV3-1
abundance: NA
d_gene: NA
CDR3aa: CASSQDQGRQQFF
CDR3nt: TGTGCCAGCAGCCAAGATCAGGGCCGGCAGCAGTTCTTC

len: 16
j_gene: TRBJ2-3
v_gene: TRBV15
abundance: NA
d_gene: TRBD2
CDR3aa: CATSTLERGDTDTQYF
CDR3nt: TGTGCCACCAGCACCCTCGAGCGGGGGGACACAGATACGCAGTATTTT

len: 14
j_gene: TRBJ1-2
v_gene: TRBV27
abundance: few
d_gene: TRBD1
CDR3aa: CASSLKGRGGGYTF
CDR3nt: TGTGCCAGCAGTTTAAAGGGCAGGGGGGGTGGCTACACCTTC

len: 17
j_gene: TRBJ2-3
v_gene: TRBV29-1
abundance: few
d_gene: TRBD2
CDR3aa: CSVEGLAGGLSTDTQYF
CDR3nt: TGCAGCGTCGAGGGACTAGCGGGGGGCCTTAGCACAGATACGCAGTATTTT

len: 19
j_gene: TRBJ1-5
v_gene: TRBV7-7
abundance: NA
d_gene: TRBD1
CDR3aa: CASSLSDRGPPHSNQPQHF
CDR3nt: TGTGCTAGCAGCTTATCGGACAGGGGGCCTCCGCACAGCAATCAGCCCCAGCATTTT

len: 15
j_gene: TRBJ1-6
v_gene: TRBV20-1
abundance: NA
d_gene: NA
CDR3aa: CSARFGSSYNSPLHF
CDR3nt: TGCAGTGCTAGGTTCGGGAGCTCCTATAATTCACCCCTCCACTTT

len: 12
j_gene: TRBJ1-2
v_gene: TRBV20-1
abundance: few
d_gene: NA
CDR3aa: CSASDRWYGYTF
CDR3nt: TGCAGTGCTAGCGACCGTTGGTATGGCTACACCTTC

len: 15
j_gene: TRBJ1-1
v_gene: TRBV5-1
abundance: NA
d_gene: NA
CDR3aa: CASSLEPPLGGEAFF
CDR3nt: TGCGCCAGCAGCTTGGAGCCCCCCTTGGGTGGCGAAGCTTTCTTT

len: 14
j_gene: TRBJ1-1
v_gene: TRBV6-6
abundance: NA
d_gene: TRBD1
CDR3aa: CASSHRGMNTEAFF
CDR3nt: TGTGCCAGCAGTCACAGGGGGATGAACACTGAAGCTTTCTTT

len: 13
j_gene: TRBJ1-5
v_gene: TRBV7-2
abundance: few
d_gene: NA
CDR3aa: CASSLELGQPQHF
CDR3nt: TGTGCCAGCAGCTTAGAGTTAGGCCAGCCCCAGCATTTT

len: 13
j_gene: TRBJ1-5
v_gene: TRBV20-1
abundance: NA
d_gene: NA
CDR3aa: CSAGQGSNQPQHF
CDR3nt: TGCAGTGCTGGGCAGGGTAGCAATCAGCCCCAGCATTTT

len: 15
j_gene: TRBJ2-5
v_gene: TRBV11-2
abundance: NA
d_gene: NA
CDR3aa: CASSFLRWDQETQYF
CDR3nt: TGTGCCAGCAGCTTCCTTCGATGGGACCAAGAGACCCAGTACTTC

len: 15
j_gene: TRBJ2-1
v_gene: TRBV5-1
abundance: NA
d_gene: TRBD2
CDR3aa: CASSLYGGEENEQFF
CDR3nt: TGCGCCAGCAGCTTGTATGGGGGGGAGGAGAATGAGCAGTTCTTC

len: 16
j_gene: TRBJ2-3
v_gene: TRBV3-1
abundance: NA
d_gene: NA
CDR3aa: CASSQVVGVRTDTQYF
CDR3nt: TGTGCCAGCAGCCAAGTCGTGGGCGTACGCACAGATACGCAGTATTTT

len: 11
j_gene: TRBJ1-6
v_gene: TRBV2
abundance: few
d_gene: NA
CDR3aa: CASSVLSPLHF
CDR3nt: TGTGCCAGCAGTGTCCTTTCACCCCTCCACTTT

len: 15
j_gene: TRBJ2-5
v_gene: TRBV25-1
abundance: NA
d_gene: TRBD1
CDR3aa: CASSEYLGQRETQYF
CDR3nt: TGTGCCAGCAGTGAATATCTGGGACAGAGGGAGACCCAGTACTTC

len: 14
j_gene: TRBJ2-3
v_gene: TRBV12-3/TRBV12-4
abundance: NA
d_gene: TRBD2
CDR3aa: CASSFLAGVDTQYF
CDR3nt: TGTGCCAGCAGTTTTCTAGCGGGGGTTGATACGCAGTATTTT

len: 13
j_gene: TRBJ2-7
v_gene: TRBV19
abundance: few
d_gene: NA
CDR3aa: CASSMGLSYEQYF
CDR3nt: TGTGCCAGTAGTATGGGACTGTCCTACGAGCAGTACTTC

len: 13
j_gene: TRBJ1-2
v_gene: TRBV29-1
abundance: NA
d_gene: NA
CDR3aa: CSASSRGSWGYTF
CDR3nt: TGCAGCGCTTCCTCGAGGGGGAGTTGGGGCTACACCTTC

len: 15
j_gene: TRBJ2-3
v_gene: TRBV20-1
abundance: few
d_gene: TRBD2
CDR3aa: CSAPLAGASTDTQYF
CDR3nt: TGCAGTGCCCCCTTAGCGGGCGCTAGCACAGATACGCAGTATTTT

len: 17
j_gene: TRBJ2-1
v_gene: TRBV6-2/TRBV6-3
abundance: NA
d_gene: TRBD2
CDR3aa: CASRLAGGPASYNEQFF
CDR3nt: TGTGCCAGCAGGCTAGCGGGGGGGCCGGCCTCCTACAATGAGCAGTTCTTC

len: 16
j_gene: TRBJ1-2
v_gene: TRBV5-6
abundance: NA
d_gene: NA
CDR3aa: CASSLKWLIPSYGYTF
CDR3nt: TGTGCCAGCAGCTTGAAATGGTTGATACCCAGCTATGGCTACACCTTC

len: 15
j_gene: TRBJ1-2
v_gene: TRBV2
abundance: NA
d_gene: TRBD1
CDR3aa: CASSDLDRNNYGYTF
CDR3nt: TGTGCCAGCAGTGATTTGGACAGGAATAACTATGGCTACACCTTC

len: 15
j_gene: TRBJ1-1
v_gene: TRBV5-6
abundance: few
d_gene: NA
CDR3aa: CASSPETGSNTEAFF
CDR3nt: TGTGCCAGCAGCCCCGAGACAGGATCGAACACTGAAGCTTTCTTT

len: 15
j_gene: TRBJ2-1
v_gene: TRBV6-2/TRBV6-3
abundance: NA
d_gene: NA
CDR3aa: CASSSQGGGANEQFF
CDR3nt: TGTGCCAGCAGCTCCCAAGGAGGGGGGGCCAATGAGCAGTTCTTC

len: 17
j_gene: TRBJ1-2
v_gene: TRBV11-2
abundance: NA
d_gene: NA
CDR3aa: CASSQNPGPTGDYGYTF
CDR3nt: TGTGCCAGCAGCCAAAATCCGGGTCCAACTGGAGACTATGGCTACACCTTC

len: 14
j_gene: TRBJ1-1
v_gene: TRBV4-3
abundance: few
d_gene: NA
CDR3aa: CASSQVIGPTEAFF
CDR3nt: TGCGCCAGCAGCCAAGTGATCGGTCCGACTGAAGCTTTCTTT

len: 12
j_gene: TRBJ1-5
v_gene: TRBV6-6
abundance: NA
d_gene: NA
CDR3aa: CASSQPNQPQHF
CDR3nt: TGTGCCAGCAGTCAACCAAATCAGCCCCAGCATTTT

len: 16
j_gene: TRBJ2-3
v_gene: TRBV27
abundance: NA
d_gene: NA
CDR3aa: CASSLGPETGTDTQYF
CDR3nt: TGTGCCAGCAGTTTAGGCCCAGAGACTGGCACAGATACGCAGTATTTT

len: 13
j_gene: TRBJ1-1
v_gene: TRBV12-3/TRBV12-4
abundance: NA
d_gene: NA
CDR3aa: CASSHHRNTEAFF
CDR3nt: TGTGCCAGCAGTCACCACAGGAACACTGAAGCTTTCTTT

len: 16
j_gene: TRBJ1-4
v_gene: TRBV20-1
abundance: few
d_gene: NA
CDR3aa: CSARTDRTAFSEKLFF
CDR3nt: TGCAGTGCTAGAACTGATCGGACAGCCTTCTCTGAAAAACTGTTTTTT

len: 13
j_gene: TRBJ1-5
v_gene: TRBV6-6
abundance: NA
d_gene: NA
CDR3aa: CGTGTPSNQPQHF
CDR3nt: TGTGGGACCGGGACACCTAGCAATCAGCCCCAGCATTTT

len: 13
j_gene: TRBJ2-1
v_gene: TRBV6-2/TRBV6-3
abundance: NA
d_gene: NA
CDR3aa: CASTLDSYNEQFF
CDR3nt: TGTGCCAGCACCTTAGACAGTTACAATGAGCAGTTCTTC

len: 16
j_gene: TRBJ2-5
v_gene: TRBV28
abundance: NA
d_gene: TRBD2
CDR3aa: CASSYPWGGGRETQYF
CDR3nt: TGTGCCAGCAGTTACCCTTGGGGCGGGGGTCGGGAGACCCAGTACTTC

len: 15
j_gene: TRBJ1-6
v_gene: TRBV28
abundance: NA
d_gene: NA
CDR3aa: CASSSYREGNSPLHF
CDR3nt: TGTGCCAGCAGTTCCTACAGGGAGGGGAATTCACCCCTCCACTTT

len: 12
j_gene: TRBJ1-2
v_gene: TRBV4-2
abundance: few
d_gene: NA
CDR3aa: CASSRTDYGYTF
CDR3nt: TGTGCCAGCAGCCGGACAGACTATGGCTACACCTTC

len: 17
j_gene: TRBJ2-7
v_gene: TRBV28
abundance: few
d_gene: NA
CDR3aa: CASSLLPGADRSYEQYF
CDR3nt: TGTGCCAGCAGTTTATTGCCGGGGGCCGATCGATCCTACGAGCAGTACTTC

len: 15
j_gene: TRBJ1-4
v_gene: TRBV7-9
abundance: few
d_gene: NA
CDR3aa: CASSLVRDHNEKLFF
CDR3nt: TGTGCCAGCAGCTTGGTGCGGGATCATAATGAAAAACTGTTTTTT

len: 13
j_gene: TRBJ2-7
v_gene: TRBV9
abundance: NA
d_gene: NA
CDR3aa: CASSARDNYEQYF
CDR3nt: TGTGCCAGCAGCGCCCGGGACAACTACGAGCAGTACTTC

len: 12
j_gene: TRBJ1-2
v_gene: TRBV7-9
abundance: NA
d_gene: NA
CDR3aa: CASSLDRRGYTF
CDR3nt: TGTGCCAGCAGCTTAGATCGACGTGGCTACACCTTC

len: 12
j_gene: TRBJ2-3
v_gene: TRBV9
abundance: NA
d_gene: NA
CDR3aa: CASSDLTDTQYF
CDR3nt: TGTGCCAGCAGTGACCTGACAGATACGCAGTATTTT

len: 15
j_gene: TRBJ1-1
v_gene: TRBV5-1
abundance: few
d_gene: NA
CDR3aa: CASSLDGRMNTEAFF
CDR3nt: TGCGCCAGCAGCTTGGATGGACGGATGAACACTGAAGCTTTCTTT

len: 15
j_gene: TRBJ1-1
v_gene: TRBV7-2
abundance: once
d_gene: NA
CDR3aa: CASTLKARVNTEAFF
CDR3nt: TGTGCCAGCACCCTCAAAGCGAGAGTGAACACTGAAGCTTTCTTT

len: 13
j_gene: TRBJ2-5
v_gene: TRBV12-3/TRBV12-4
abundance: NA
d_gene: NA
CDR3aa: CASSWQQGETQYF
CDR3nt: TGTGCCAGCAGTTGGCAGCAGGGAGAGACCCAGTACTTC

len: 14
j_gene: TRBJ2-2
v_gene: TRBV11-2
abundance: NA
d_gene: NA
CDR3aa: CASSLAQLAGELFF
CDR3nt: TGTGCCAGCAGCTTAGCGCAGTTGGCCGGGGAGCTGTTTTTT

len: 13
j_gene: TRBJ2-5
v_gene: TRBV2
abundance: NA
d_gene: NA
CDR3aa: CASPREAGETQYF
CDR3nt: TGTGCCAGCCCCCGTGAGGCGGGGGAGACCCAGTACTTC